A single sample is the source of the 2 T cell receptor beta chains below, sequenced in a study of shared clonotypes between healthy human individuals. Libraries were prepared by immunoSEQ multiplex PCR; TCRdb keeps only in-frame clonotypes and omits some of them. The table has 1.5 million to 1.9 million clones, 98% seen once. The sequenced sample consisted of naive CD4+ T cells sorted from blood. Stated subset: CD45RA+ positively selected. All receptors derive from a man younger than 45 in good health.

The rearrangement uses TRBV25-1 and TRBJ2-3; possibly TRBD1 for D (6 bases). V was pared by 9 bases and J by 0 bases, with 19 bases between. The CDR3 consists of 16 residues. Germline CDR1 reads MGHDK; CDR2 reads SYGVNS. The DNA for the CDR3 is TGTGCCAGTTCCTATCCCGGGACACTTAGCACAGATACGCAGTATTTT. It codes for CASSYPGTLSTDTQYF.

This clone was observed once. The chain recombines TRBV11-3 with TRBJ2-7, with a weak D call TRBD2 (5 bases). Per germline, CDR1 SGHNT and CDR2 YENEEA. Between the trimmed V and J ends, which lost 0 bases and 7 bases, there was a span of 10 bases. This CDR3 has 13 residues. DNA for the CDR3: TGTGCCAGCAGCTTAGACGGGGTGGGGGAGCAGTACTTC. Translating gives CASSLDGVGEQYF.